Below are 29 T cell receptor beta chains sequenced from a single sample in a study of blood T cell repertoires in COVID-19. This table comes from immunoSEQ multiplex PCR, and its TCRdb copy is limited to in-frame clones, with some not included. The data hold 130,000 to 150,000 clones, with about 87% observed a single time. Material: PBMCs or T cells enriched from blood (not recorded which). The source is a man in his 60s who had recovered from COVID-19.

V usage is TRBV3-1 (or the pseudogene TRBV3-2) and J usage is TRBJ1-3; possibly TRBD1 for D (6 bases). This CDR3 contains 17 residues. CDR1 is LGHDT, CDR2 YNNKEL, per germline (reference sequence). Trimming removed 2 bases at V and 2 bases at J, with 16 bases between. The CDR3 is CASSQQPGQRAGNTIYF. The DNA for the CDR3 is TGTGCCAGCAGCCAACAACCAGGACAGCGTGCTGGAAACACCATATATTTT.

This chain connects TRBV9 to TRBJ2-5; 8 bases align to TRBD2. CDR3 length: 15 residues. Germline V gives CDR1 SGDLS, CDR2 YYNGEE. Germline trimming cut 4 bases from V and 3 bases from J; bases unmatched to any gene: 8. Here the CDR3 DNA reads TGTGCCAGCAGCTATACCGGGACTAGAGAAGAGACCCAGTACTTC. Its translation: CASSYTGTREETQYF.

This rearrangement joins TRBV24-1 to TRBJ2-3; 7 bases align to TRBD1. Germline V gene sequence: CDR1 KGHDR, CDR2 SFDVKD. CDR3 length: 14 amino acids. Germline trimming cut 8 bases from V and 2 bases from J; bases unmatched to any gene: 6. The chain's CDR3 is CATNRGSDTDTQYF. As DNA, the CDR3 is TGTGCCACCAACAGGGGATCGGACACAGATACGCAGTATTTT.

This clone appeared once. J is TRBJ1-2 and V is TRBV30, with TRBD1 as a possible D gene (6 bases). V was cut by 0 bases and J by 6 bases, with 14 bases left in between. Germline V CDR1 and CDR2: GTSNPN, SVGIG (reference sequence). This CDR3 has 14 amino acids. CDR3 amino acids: CAWSVLRTENGYTF. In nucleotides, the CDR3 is TGTGCCTGGAGTGTTTTAAGGACAGAAAATGGCTACACCTTC.

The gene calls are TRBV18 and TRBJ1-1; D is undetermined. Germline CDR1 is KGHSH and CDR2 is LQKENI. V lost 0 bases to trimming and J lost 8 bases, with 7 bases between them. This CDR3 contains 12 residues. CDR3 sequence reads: CASSPPTKEAFF. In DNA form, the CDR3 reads TGTGCCAGCTCACCACCGACAAAAGAAGCTTTCTTT.

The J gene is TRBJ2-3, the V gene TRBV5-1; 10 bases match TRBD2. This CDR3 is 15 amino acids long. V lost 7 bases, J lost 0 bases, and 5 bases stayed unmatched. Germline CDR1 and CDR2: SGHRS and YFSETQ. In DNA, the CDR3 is TGCGCCAGCGGAAGGACTAGCGGAAGCACAGATACGCAGTATTTT. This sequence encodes CASGRTSGSTDTQYF.

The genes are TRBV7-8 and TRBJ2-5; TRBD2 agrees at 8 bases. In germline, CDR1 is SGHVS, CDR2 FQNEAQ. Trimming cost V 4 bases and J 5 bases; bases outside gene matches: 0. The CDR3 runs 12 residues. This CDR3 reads CASSSGGETQYF. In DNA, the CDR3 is TGTGCCAGCAGCTCGGGAGGGGAGACCCAGTACTTC.

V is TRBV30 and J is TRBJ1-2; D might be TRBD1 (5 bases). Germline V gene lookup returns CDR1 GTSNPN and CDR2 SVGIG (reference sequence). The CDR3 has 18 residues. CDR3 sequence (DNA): TGTACCGGGGACGGTGGGGCGCAAGAGCAAACCTGGGTCTATGGCTACACCTTC. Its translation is CTGDGGAQEQTWVYGYTF.

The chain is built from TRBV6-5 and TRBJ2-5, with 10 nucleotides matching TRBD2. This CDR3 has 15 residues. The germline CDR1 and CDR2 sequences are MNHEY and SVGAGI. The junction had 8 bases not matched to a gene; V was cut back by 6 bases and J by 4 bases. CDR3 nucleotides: TGTGCCAGCAGCCCACTAGCGGGGAAGTCAGAGACCCAGTACTTC. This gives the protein CASSPLAGKSETQYF.

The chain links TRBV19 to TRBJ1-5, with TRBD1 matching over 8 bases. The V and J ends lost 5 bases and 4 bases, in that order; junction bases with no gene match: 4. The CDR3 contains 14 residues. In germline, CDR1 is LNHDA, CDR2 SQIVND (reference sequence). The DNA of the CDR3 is TGTGCCAGTAGTTTCGGACAGGGAAATCAGCCCCAGCATTTT. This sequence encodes CASSFGQGNQPQHF.

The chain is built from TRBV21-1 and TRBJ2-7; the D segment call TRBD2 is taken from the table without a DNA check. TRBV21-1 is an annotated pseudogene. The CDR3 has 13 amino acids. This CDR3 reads CASRGLGVYEQYF. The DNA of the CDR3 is TGTGCCAGCAGAGGACTAGGAGTCTACGAGCAGTACTTC.

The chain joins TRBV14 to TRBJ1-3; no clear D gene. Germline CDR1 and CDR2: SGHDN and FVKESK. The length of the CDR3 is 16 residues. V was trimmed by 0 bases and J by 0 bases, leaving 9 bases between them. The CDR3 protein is CASSQESWSSGNTIYF. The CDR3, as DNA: TGTGCCAGCAGCCAAGAGTCATGGAGCTCTGGAAACACCATATATTTT.

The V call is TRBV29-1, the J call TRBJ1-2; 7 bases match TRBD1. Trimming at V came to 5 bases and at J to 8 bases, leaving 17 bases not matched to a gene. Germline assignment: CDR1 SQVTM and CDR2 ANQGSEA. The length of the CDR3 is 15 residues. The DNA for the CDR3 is TGCAGCGTTATTGGAACTTGGAACAGGGGAAGAGGCTACACCTTC. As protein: CSVIGTWNRGRGYTF.

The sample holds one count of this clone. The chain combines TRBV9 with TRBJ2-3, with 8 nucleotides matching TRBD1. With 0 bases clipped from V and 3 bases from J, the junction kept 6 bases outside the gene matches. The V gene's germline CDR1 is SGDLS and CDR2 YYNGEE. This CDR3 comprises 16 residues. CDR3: CASSVGTGTVTDTQYF. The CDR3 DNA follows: TGTGCCAGCAGCGTAGGGACAGGGACGGTAACAGATACGCAGTATTTT.

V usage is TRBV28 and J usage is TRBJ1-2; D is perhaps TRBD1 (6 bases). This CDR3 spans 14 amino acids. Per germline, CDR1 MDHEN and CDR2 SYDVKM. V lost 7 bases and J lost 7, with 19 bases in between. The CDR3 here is CASTLVQGSSGYTF. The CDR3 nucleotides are TGTGCCAGCACTTTGGTCCAGGGGAGCAGTGGCTACACCTTC.

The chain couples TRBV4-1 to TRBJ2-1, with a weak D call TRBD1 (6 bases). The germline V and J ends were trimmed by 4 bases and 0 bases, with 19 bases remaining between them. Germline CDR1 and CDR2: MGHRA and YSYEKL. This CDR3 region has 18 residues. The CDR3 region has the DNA TGCGCCAGCAGCCCCTCTCCGGGACAAAGATCCTCCTACAATGAGCAGTTCTTC. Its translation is CASSPSPGQRSSYNEQFF.

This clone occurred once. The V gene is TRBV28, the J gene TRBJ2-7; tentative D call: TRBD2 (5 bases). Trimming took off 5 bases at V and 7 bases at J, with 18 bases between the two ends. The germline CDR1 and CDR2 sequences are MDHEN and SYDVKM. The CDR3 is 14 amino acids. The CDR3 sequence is CASSPMTTSGEQYF. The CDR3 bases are TGTGCCAGCAGTCCAATGACTACTTCGGGGGAGCAGTACTTC.

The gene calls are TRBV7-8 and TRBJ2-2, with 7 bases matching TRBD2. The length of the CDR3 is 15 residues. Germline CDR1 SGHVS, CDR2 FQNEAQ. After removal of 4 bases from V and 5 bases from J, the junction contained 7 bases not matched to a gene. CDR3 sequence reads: CASSSRGVGTGELFF. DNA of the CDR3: TGTGCCAGCAGCTCACGGGGGGTCGGAACCGGGGAGCTGTTTTTT.

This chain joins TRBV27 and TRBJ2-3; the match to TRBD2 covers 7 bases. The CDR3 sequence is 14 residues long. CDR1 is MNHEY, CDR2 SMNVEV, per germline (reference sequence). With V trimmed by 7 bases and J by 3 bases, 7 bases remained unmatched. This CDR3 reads CASKLGGGTDTQYF. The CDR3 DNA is TGTGCCAGCAAACTGGGGGGGGGAACAGATACGCAGTATTTT.

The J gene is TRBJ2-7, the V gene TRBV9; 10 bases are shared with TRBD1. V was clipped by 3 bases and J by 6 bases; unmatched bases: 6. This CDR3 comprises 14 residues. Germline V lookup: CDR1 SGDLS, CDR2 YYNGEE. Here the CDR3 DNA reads TGTGCCAGCAGCGCCCGGGACAGGGGTTTCGAGCAGTACTTC. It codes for CASSARDRGFEQYF.

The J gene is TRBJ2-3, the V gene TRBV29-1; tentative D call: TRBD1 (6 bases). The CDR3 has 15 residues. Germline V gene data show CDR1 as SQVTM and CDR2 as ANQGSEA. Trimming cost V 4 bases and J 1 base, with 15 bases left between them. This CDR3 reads CSVVSLNRGTDTQYF. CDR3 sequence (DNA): TGCAGCGTTGTTAGCCTGAACAGGGGCACAGATACGCAGTATTTT.

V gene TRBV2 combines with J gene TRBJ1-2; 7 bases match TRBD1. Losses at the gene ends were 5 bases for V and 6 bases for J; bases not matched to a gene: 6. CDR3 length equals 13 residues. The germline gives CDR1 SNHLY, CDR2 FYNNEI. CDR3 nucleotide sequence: TGTGCCAGCAGTCGACAGGGTTTTAATGGCTACACCTTC. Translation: CASSRQGFNGYTF.

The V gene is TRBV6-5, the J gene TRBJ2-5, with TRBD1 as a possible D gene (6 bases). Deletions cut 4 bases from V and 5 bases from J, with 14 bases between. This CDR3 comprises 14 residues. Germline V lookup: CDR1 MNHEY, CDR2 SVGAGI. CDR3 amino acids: CASSWTQGRETQYF. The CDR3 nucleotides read TGTGCCAGCAGTTGGACGCAGGGGCGGGAGACCCAGTACTTC.

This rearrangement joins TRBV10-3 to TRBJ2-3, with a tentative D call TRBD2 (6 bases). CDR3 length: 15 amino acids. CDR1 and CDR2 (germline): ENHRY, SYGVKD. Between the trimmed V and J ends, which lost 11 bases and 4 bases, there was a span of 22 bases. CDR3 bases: TGTGCCTCCGCCCCCAACGGGGGAGGTGCAGATACGCAGTATTTT. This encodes CASAPNGGGADTQYF.

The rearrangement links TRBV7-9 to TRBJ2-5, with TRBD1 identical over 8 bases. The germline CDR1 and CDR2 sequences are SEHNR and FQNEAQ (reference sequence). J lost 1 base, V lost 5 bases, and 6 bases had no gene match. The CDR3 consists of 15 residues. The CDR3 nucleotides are TGTGCCAGCAGCATCCTAGACAGGGGCCAAGAGACCCAGTACTTC. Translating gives CASSILDRGQETQYF.

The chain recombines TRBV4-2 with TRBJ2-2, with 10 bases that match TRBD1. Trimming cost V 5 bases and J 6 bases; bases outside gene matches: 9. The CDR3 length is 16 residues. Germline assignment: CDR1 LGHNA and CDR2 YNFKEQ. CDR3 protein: CASSAAGTGDSGELFF. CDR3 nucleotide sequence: TGTGCCAGCAGCGCCGCCGGGACAGGGGATTCCGGGGAGCTGTTTTTT.

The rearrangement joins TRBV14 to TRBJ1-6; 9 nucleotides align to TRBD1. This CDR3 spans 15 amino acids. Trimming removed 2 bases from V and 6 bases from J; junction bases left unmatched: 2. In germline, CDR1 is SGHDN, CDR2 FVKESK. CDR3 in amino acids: CASSQRTGANSPLHF. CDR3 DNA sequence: TGTGCCAGCAGCCAAAGGACAGGGGCTAATTCACCCCTCCACTTT.

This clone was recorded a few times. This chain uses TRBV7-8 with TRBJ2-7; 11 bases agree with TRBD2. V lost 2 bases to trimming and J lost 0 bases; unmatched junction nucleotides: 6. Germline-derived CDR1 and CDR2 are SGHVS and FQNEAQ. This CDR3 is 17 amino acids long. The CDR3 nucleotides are TGTGCCAGCAGCTTATGGAAGACTAGCGGGGTCTCCTACGAGCAGTACTTC. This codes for CASSLWKTSGVSYEQYF.

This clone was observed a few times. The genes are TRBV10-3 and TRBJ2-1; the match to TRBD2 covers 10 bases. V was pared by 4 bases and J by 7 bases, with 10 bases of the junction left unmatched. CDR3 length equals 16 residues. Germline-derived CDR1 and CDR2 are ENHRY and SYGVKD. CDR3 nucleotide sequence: TGTGCCATCAGTGGGACGAGCGGGGGGGCGGAAAATGAGCAGTTCTTC. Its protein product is CAISGTSGGAENEQFF.